The clone carrying this T cell receptor beta chain was seen a handful of times. What it binds is unknown. Unmatched junction bases numbered 3, after V lost 4 bases and J lost 6 bases. This CDR3 has 13 amino acids. Per germline, CDR1 SGHNT and CDR2 YYREEE (reference sequence). TCRdb re-analysed the reads in MiXCR, keeping a single row per CDR3 protein. Altogether around 100,000 distinct CDR3 sequences are present, over 9% being singletons, with the ten largest covering roughly 31%. This sample was included in a study of T cell repertoires in cytomegalovirus infection. Study-wide background: Matching HLA type, along with CMV infection, was indicated by public TCR beta signatures.

Points from the study as a whole: Clonotype analysis showed dominance of the ex vivo response by HLA-C-restricted CMV-specific TCR beta clonotypes. Summed frequency of shared TCR beta families picked out CMV carriers who also had the relevant HLA.

The chain uses TRBV5-4 and TRBJ1-3, with 8 bases aligning to TRBD1. Sequencing was performed on PBMCs, sequenced either directly or after in vitro stimulation (not recorded which). The clonotype originates from a human donor in good health (CMV status not recorded). Some clones in this sample may be carry-over from other donors' samples. CDR3 residues: CASSVQGVNTIYF. The CDR3 DNA reads as TGTGCCAGCAGCGTACAGGGGGTAAACACCATATATTTT. Using reference TRBV5-4 and TRBJ1-3 for the parts outside the CDR3, the full variable domain is ETGVTQSPTHLIKTRGQQVTLRCSSQSGHNTVSWYQQALGQGPQFIFQYYREEENGRGNFPPRFSGLQFPNYSSELNVNALELDDSALYLCASSVQGVNTIYFGEGSWLTVV.